This TCR beta chain came from a study of cytomegalovirus exposure and HLA in healthy donors. Study-level background: From HLA-typed donors, an early data release held tens of millions of unique TCRs. Study-wide results and caveats: Among TCR beta chains, those listed as cytomegalovirus-associated numbered around 160. Later analysis associated a missense DCLRE1C variant with TCR beta V- and J-gene trimming. Earlier findings revealed that most TCR beta V segments proved productive either about 90% or about 30% of the time.

Note on this clone: The antigen remains undetermined.

The PCR made use of 60 Vbeta and 13 Jbeta primers. This table comes from immunoSEQ multiplex PCR, and its TCRdb copy is limited to in-frame clones, with some not included. The table shows about 130,000 clones, with 60% to 85% occurring only once. Between the trimmed V and J ends, which lost 8 bases and 0 bases, there was a span of 13 bases. CDR3 length equals 14 residues. Germline CDR1 and CDR2: MDHEN and SYDVKM. Material: PBMCs. This chain links TRBV28 with TRBJ1-2; perhaps TRBD1 as D (5 bases). The receptor was derived from a man aged 25 to 40 in good health and CMV-seronegative. In DNA form, the CDR3 reads TGTGCCAGCCATCCAGGGTCCACTAACTATGGCTACACCTTC. It yields the protein CASHPGSTNYGYTF.